Listed here are 30 T cell receptor beta chains from one sample, sequenced in a study of cytomegalovirus exposure and HLA in healthy donors (TCRdb year 2017). Library preparation employed the immunoSEQ multiplex PCR assay. For the multiplex PCR, a mixture combining 60 forward primers for TCR Vbeta segments and 13 reverse primers for TCR Jbeta segments was used. This immuneACCESS table, as held by TCRdb, lists in-frame sequences with V and J called but not all clones. Of the missing ones, under half trace to an unresolved V gene in checked studies; the others have no known cause. The sample contains 150,000 to 200,000 clones, roughly 13% of them found a single time. The ten most abundant clones make up approximately 8.3% of the sample. The specimen was PBMCs. Source of these receptors: a middle-aged man in good health and CMV-seropositive.

The rearrangement uses TRBV18 and TRBJ1-4; D remains unclear. This CDR3 region has 15 residues. Germline V CDR1 and CDR2: KGHSH, LQKENI. V was cut by 0 bases and J by 4 bases, with 9 bases left in between. CDR3 nucleotide sequence: TGTGCCAGCTCACCACCGGGCAGGATTAATGAAAAACTGTTTTTT. It codes for CASSPPGRINEKLFF. The full variable domain, with the rest looked up from reference TRBV18 and TRBJ1-4, is NAGVMQNPRHLVRRRGQEARLRCSPMKGHSHVYWYRQLPEEGLKFMVYLQKENIIDESGMPKERFSAEFPKEGPSILRIQQVVRGDSAAYFCASSPPGRINEKLFFGSGTQLSVL.

This clone has a handful of counts. The chain joins TRBV11-3 to TRBJ1-1, with D perhaps TRBD1 (6 bases). CDR1 is SGHNT, CDR2 YENEEA, per germline. The CDR3 totals 15 residues. V was pared by 5 bases and J by 0 bases, with 13 bases between. The CDR3 sequence is CASSPKRTVNTEAFF. CDR3 in DNA: TGTGCCAGCAGCCCCAAACGGACAGTGAACACTGAAGCTTTCTTT.

This clone was observed a handful of times. CDR3 in amino acids: CASSVGPGRLNTEAFF. In DNA, the CDR3 is TGTGCCAGCAGCGTAGGGCCAGGGCGGTTGAACACTGAAGCTTTCTTT. This chain links TRBV9 with TRBJ1-1; D might be TRBD1 (5 bases). Germline CDR1 is SGDLS and CDR2 is YYNGEE. The CDR3 runs to 16 residues. V was trimmed by 0 bases and J by 0 bases, leaving 12 bases between them.

This clone was found a few times. The gene calls are TRBV11-2 and TRBJ1-5, with 8 bases that match TRBD1. The V gene's germline CDR1 is SGHAT and CDR2 FQNNGV. The CDR3 totals 17 residues. The trim removed 1 base at V and 7 bases at J, leaving 12 bases unmatched. CDR3 coding DNA: TGTGCCAGCAGCTTAGTAGGGCAGGGGGCGATCAAACAGCCCCAGCATTTT. It yields the protein CASSLVGQGAIKQPQHF.

This clone was recorded a few times. The gene calls are TRBV6-1 and TRBJ1-4; D is unclear. Germline CDR1 and CDR2: MNHNS and SASEGT. The V gene lost 8 bases and the J gene lost 4 bases, with 8 bases spanning the gap. There are 12 residues in the CDR3. The CDR3, as DNA: TGTGCCAGCGTCGGGGTTAATGAAAAACTGTTTTTT. Translating gives CASVGVNEKLFF.

The J gene is TRBJ1-3, the V gene TRBV6-5, with D possibly being TRBD1 (5 bases). Germline CDR1 reads MNHEY; CDR2 reads SVGAGI. This CDR3 contains 15 residues. The V and J ends lost 2 bases and 2 bases respectively, with 10 bases between them. The CDR3 here is CASSYTGDPGNTIYF. The CDR3 DNA follows: TGTGCCAGCAGTTACACAGGAGACCCTGGAAACACCATATATTTT.

The V call is TRBV29-1, the J call TRBJ1-5; 9 nucleotides match TRBD1. This CDR3 comprises 14 residues. Trimming removed 7 bases from V and 2 bases from J; junction bases left unmatched: 6. From germline, CDR1 is SQVTM and CDR2 ANQGSEA. The CDR3 spells CSAWTGDGNQPQHF. CDR3 bases: TGCAGCGCTTGGACAGGGGACGGCAATCAGCCCCAGCATTTT. The full variable domain, completed using reference TRBV29-1 and TRBJ1-5, is SAVISQKPSRDICQRGTSLTIQCQVDSQVTMMFWYRQQPGQSLTLIATANQGSEATYESGFVIDKFPISRPNLTFSTLTVSNMSPEDSSIYLCSAWTGDGNQPQHFGDGTRLSIL.

The chain employs TRBV7-6 and TRBJ2-7; D possibly corresponds to TRBD1 (6 bases). CDR1 is SGHVS and CDR2 is FNYEAQ in the germline V gene. The V end lost 4 bases, the J end lost 7 bases, and 11 bases lay between the germline ends. The CDR3 consists of 12 residues. The CDR3 is CASSYRDGEQYF. The CDR3 nucleotides are TGTGCCAGCAGCTACAGGGATGGAGAGCAGTACTTC.

The rearrangement joins TRBV5-1 to TRBJ2-5, with TRBD2 matching 13 bases. V trimming: 0 bases; J trimming: 5 bases; junction bases outside the gene matches: 13. The germline gives CDR1 SGHRS, CDR2 YFSETQ. The CDR3 is 19 residues long. The CDR3 DNA is TGCGCCAGCAGCTTGGGACTAGCGGGGGGCCTACCCAAGAGGGAGACCCAGTACTTC. The encoded protein is CASSLGLAGGLPKRETQYF.

This sequence joins TRBV30 and TRBJ2-7, with a tentative D call TRBD1 (6 bases). The V gene's germline CDR1 is GTSNPN and CDR2 SVGIG (reference sequence). The CDR3 is 15 amino acids. Between the trimmed V and J ends, which lost 3 bases and 2 bases, there was a span of 17 bases. Here the CDR3 reads CAWRDHARGPYEQYF. DNA of the CDR3: TGTGCCTGGAGGGACCACGCCAGGGGACCCTACGAGCAGTACTTC.

This clone was counted a few times. The rearrangement uses TRBV5-1 and TRBJ2-7, with 7 bases that match TRBD2. The CDR3 consists of 13 residues. Trimming at V came to 0 bases and at J to 6 bases, leaving 3 bases not matched to a gene. Germline V gene data show CDR1 as SGHRS and CDR2 as YFSETQ. Here the CDR3 DNA reads TGCGCCAGCAGCTTGGCCGGGGGGTTCGAGCAGTACTTC. Translated, it gives CASSLAGGFEQYF.

This clone came up a few times. The chain has TRBV13 and TRBJ2-7; 8 bases fit TRBD2. V was pared by 5 bases and J by 3 bases, with 6 bases of the junction left unmatched. The CDR3 totals 14 residues. CDR1 and CDR2 (germline): PRHDT, FYEKMQ (reference sequence). Here the CDR3 DNA reads TGTGCCAGCAGCGCGGGACTAGGGATCTACGAGCAGTACTTC. Protein: CASSAGLGIYEQYF. Full variable domain (missing parts from reference TRBV13 and TRBJ2-7): AAGVIQSPRHLIKEKRETATLKCYPIPRHDTVYWYQQGPGQDPQFLISFYEKMQSDKGSIPDRFSAQQFSDYHSELNMSSLELGDSALYFCASSAGLGIYEQYFGPGTRLTVT.

The genes are TRBV4-3 and TRBJ2-1; 11 bases match TRBD2. The germline V gene encodes CDR1 LGHNA and CDR2 YSLEER. This CDR3 has 16 amino acids. Germline trimming cut 4 bases from V and 5 bases from J; bases unmatched to any gene: 7. The CDR3 protein is CASSPRGLAAHNEQFF. The CDR3 DNA sequence: TGCGCCAGCAGCCCCCGGGGACTAGCGGCCCACAATGAGCAGTTCTTC.

This clone was found a few times. For the CDR3, the DNA is TGCGCCAGCAGTCTCCAAACAGCGGGTTCCTACAATGAGCAGTTCTTC. Its protein product is CASSLQTAGSYNEQFF. The rearrangement joins TRBV4-3 to TRBJ2-1; D is possibly TRBD2 (6 bases). With 6 bases removed from V and 1 base from J, the gap between germline ends came to 16 bases. The CDR3 sequence is 16 residues long. The germline gives CDR1 LGHNA, CDR2 YSLEER.

The chain employs TRBV7-2 and TRBJ1-3; TRBD1 aligns across 7 bases. The J segment lost 0 bases and the V segment lost 5 bases, leaving 7 bases of the junction unmatched. The CDR3 is 16 residues long. Germline V gene lookup returns CDR1 SGHTA and CDR2 FQGNSA. The CDR3 sequence is CASSADRISSGNTIYF. The DNA of the CDR3 is TGTGCCAGCAGCGCGGACAGGATCTCCTCTGGAAACACCATATATTTT. Complete variable domain (other parts from reference TRBV7-2 and TRBJ1-3): GAGVSQSPSNKVTEKGKDVELRCDPISGHTALYWYRQSLGQGLEFLIYFQGNSAPDKSGLPSDRFSAERTGGSVSTLTIQRTQQEDSAVYLCASSADRISSGNTIYFGEGSWLTVV.

This clone was observed a few times. In the same sample, other DNA sequences code for this CDR3. The rearrangement joins TRBV7-2 to TRBJ2-7; TRBD2 agrees at 11 bases. This CDR3 is 15 amino acids long. V was pared by 5 bases and J by 0 bases, with 3 bases of the junction left unmatched. Germline CDR1 reads SGHTA; CDR2 reads FQGNSA. In DNA form, the CDR3 reads TGTGCCAGCAGCCCCCTAGCGGGGGGCTCCTACGAGCAGTACTTC. This translates into CASSPLAGGSYEQYF.

This clone was counted only a few times. This chain links TRBV15 with TRBJ2-2; 8 bases match TRBD1. This CDR3 contains 15 residues. The germline gives CDR1 LNHNV, CDR2 YYDKDF (reference sequence). The V segment lost 3 bases and the J segment 4 bases; nucleotides outside the gene matches: 4. The CDR3 region is CATSSDRGGTGELFF. The CDR3 nucleotides are TGTGCCACCAGCAGCGACAGGGGAGGCACCGGGGAGCTGTTTTTT.

The chain carries TRBV6-5 and TRBJ2-2, with D perhaps matching TRBD2 (5 bases). CDR1 and CDR2 from the germline V gene are MNHEY and SVGAGI. CDR3 length: 14 residues. V was cut by 0 bases and J by 3 bases, with 5 bases left in between. The CDR3, as DNA: TGTGCCAGCAGTTACTCGAGGGACACCGGGGAGCTGTTTTTT. It encodes CASSYSRDTGELFF.

This clone was picked up a small number of times. This chain uses TRBV7-8 with TRBJ1-6; 7 positions match TRBD1. The CDR3 is made up of 15 amino acids. The V and J ends lost 5 bases and 7 bases, in that order; junction bases with no gene match: 8. CDR1 SGHVS and CDR2 FQNEAQ come from the germline V gene. CDR3 nucleotide sequence: TGTGCCAGCAGCCCACAGGGGCATCTGAATTCACCCCTCCACTTT. Translated: CASSPQGHLNSPLHF.

The sample holds a few counts of this clone. The rearrangement joins TRBV6-6 to TRBJ2-7, with TRBD2 as a possible D gene (6 bases). The CDR3 totals 15 residues. Germline V gene data show CDR1 as MNHNY and CDR2 as SVGAGI (reference sequence). Trimming left V 2 bases short and J 10 bases short, with 21 bases between. Written as DNA, the CDR3 is TGTGCCAGCAGTTACGGGAGAGGTAGTAGCGGAGCTCAGTACGTC. It encodes CASSYGRGSSGAQYV.

This clone occurred a few times. The chain links TRBV19 to TRBJ2-1; 8 bases are a match to TRBD1. The V gene end was trimmed by 1 base and the J gene end by 3 bases; junction bases not matched to a gene: 2. The CDR3 is made up of 15 amino acids. Germline loops: CDR1 LNHDA, CDR2 SQIVND (reference sequence). The CDR3 nucleotides are TGTGCCAGTAGTATAGCGGGACAGGACTACAATGAGCAGTTCTTC. Its protein is CASSIAGQDYNEQFF.

The chain has TRBV11-3 and TRBJ2-5; 8 bases map to TRBD1. Looked up from germline, CDR1 is SGHNT and CDR2 is YENEEA. Losses at the gene ends were 0 bases for V and 7 bases for J; bases not matched to a gene: 13. This CDR3 region has 17 residues. The CDR3 sequence is CASSLDLTGGLLVTQYF. CDR3 sequence (DNA): TGTGCCAGCAGCTTAGATTTAACAGGGGGGCTCCTGGTGACCCAGTACTTC. The full variable domain, with the rest looked up from reference TRBV11-3 and TRBJ2-5, is EAGVVQSPRYKIIEKKQPVAFWCNPISGHNTLYWYLQNLGQGPELLIRYENEEAVDDSQLPKDRFSAERLKGVDSTLKIQPAELGDSAVYLCASSLDLTGGLLVTQYFGPGTRLLVL.

V and J are TRBV5-1 and TRBJ1-3; no clear D gene. Germline V gene lookup returns CDR1 SGHRS and CDR2 YFSETQ. The CDR3 has 17 residues. The V end was cut by 0 bases, the J end by 2 bases, with 15 bases between. The CDR3 sequence is CASSLGLPGAAGNTIYF. As DNA, the CDR3 is TGCGCCAGCAGCTTGGGCTTGCCGGGAGCCGCTGGAAACACCATATATTTT. The variable domain in full, completed from reference TRBV5-1 and TRBJ1-3, reads KAGVTQTPRYLIKTRGQQVTLSCSPISGHRSVSWYQQTPGQGLQFLFEYFSETQRNKGNFPGRFSGRQFSNSRSEMNVSTLELGDSALYLCASSLGLPGAAGNTIYFGEGSWLTVV.

Only a few counts were recorded for this clone. The chain is built from TRBV28 and TRBJ2-2; D not certain. The germline V gene has CDR1 MDHEN and CDR2 SYDVKM. The CDR3 totals 14 residues. Deletions cut 8 bases from V and 3 bases from J, with 13 bases between. CDR3 loop: CASFGGVHTGELFF. The CDR3, as DNA: TGTGCCAGCTTCGGTGGAGTCCACACCGGGGAGCTGTTTTTT.

J is TRBJ1-2 and V is TRBV28; 7 bases map to TRBD1. The CDR3 has 15 amino acids. V shed 6 bases and J 4 bases; nucleotides not matched to a gene: 11. Germline V CDR1 and CDR2: MDHEN, SYDVKM. CDR3 nucleotide sequence: TGTGCCAGCAGCCGCCCCTGGACAGGAGCCTATGGCTACACCTTC. This codes for CASSRPWTGAYGYTF.

The sample holds a few counts of this clone. This chain joins TRBV6-1 and TRBJ1-3; 8 nucleotides agree with TRBD1. The junction had 6 bases not matched to a gene; V was cut back by 4 bases and J by 4 bases. CDR1 MNHNS and CDR2 SASEGT come from the germline V gene. The CDR3 length is 15 residues. The CDR3 here is CASSGTGSSGNTIYF. The CDR3 DNA follows: TGTGCCAGCAGTGGGACAGGGTCTAGCGGAAACACCATATATTTT.

This clone was seen a handful of times. The genes are TRBV18 and TRBJ1-5; 9 bases match TRBD1. The CDR3 runs to 14 residues. The germline CDR1 and CDR2 sequences are KGHSH and LQKENI. V lost 6 bases, J lost 7 bases, and 7 bases stayed unmatched. CDR3 in amino acids: CASSVDRGRQPQHF. The DNA for the CDR3 is TGTGCCAGCTCGGTGGACAGGGGACGCCAGCCCCAGCATTTT. Together with reference TRBV18 and TRBJ1-5, the CDR3 gives the full variable domain: NAGVMQNPRHLVRRRGQEARLRCSPMKGHSHVYWYRQLPEEGLKFMVYLQKENIIDESGMPKERFSAEFPKEGPSILRIQQVVRGDSAAYFCASSVDRGRQPQHFGDGTRLSIL.

This clone was observed a few times. The rearrangement uses TRBV6-1 and TRBJ1-1; TRBD1 matches at 7 bases. V lost 11 bases, J lost 3 bases, and 9 bases stayed unmatched. The CDR3 extends over 13 amino acids. Germline-derived CDR1 and CDR2 are MNHNS and SASEGT. Here the CDR3 reads CALREQGYTEAFF. The DNA for the CDR3 is TGTGCCTTGAGGGAACAGGGGTACACTGAAGCTTTCTTT.

This clone occurred a few times. The rearrangement links TRBV21-1 to TRBJ1-4; the D call TRBD1 from the table was never checked on the DNA. TRBV21-1 is a pseudogene locus. CDR3 size: 16 residues. DNA for the CDR3: TGTGCCAGCAGCGAGATTACAGGGGGAACTAATGAAAAACTGTTTTTT. Protein: CASSEITGGTNEKLFF.

This clone was recorded a few times. The chain joins TRBV9 to TRBJ1-1; unclear D gene. Trimming pared 3 bases from V and 8 bases from J, leaving 14 bases between. In germline, CDR1 is SGDLS, CDR2 YYNGEE. This CDR3 comprises 13 residues. The CDR3 DNA follows: TGTGCCAGCAGCGGGCCTGCCGGAGGGGAAGCTTTCTTT. Its translation is CASSGPAGGEAFF.